The entry below gives a single TCR beta chain sequence along with its context. Its target is unknown. These data come from a study of CD8 T cells in ankylosing spondylitis. V gave up 5 bases and J gave up 5 bases, with 15 bases separating them. Germline V lookup: CDR1 LNHDA, CDR2 SQIVND (reference sequence). The CDR3 has 14 amino acids. TCRdb re-derived calls from the 5' RACE reads in MiXCR, one entry per CDR3 protein. The sample holds around 22,000 distinct CDR3 sequences; 10% to 15% are singletons and the top ten take under 40%. Study results and limitations: Disease-linked clones, CD8+, were relatively rare in peripheral blood. Past studies reported some motif variants in reactive arthritis synovial fluid and blood. The authors reported significant enrichment of disease-linked clones in matched ankylosing spondylitis synovial fluid.

The source material was blood. This sequence originates from a male donor with ankylosing spondylitis or in good health (not recorded which). The V gene is TRBV19, the J gene TRBJ2-5, with unresolved D. DNA for the CDR3: TGTGCCAGTAGTTCCTCGACTTGGTCGGAGACCCAGTACTTC. It codes for CASSSSTWSETQYF.